The clone carrying this T cell receptor beta chain was detected only a few times. The antigen is undetermined. The data stem from a study of response to subunit inactivated influenza vaccine. Findings and limits, study-wide: The authors suggested that few new T cells are recruited per seasonal influenza vaccination.

The CDR3 is 15 residues long. CDR1 is KGHSH, CDR2 LQKENI, per germline. V was shortened by 3 bases and J by 7 bases, with 15 bases between the two germline ends. Each CDR3 protein gets one entry after TCRdb re-called the RT-PCR reads with MiXCR. Of 630,000 or so distinct CDR3 sequences in the sample, around 14% were seen once. The clonotype originates from a man aged 50 to 59 who received an inactivated influenza vaccine. The specimen was PBMCs from blood, collected 11 to 12 days after vaccination. The chain recombines TRBV18 with TRBJ2-2; no reliable D call. The CDR3 region is CASSPMQVLDGELFF. CDR3 DNA: TGTGCCAGCTCACCGATGCAGGTCTTGGACGGGGAGCTGTTTTTT.